A selection of T cell receptor beta chains follows, all from one sample in a study of T cells after yellow fever vaccination. TCRdb redid the calling of the 5' RACE reads with MiXCR, one entry per CDR3 protein. The data contain fewer than 400,000 distinct CDR3 sequences, under 7.5% of them singletons. The specimen was PBMCs, collected 5 days after the yellow fever booster vaccination. Receptors were obtained from a man aged 30 to 39 who received the YFV17D yellow fever vaccine. The CDR3 runs from the conserved cysteine through the conserved F or W. A D gene is named only where the DNA matches it firmly. Clone size is stated in some rows and not others, as once, few, many or a class when expanded.

J,D,size,V,DNA,CDR3
TRBJ1-3,-,-,TRBV7-2,TGTGCCAGCAGCCTCGGGAGGTTGTCCACTGGAAACACCATATATTTT,CASSLGRLSTGNTIYF
TRBJ2-1,-,few,TRBV20-1,TGCAGTGCCAGACTCGGGGCGGCTAGCTCCTACAATGAGCAGTTCTTC,CSARLGAASSYNEQFF
TRBJ1-1,-,few,TRBV20-1,TGCAGTACGGGGGAGGGGGCTGAAGCTTTCTTT,CSTGEGAEAFF
TRBJ2-2,-,many,TRBV24-1,TGTGCCACCAGTGACGCAGGGACAACAAGGCGGACCGGGGAGCTGTTTTTT,CATSDAGTTRRTGELFF
TRBJ2-1,-,-,TRBV25-1,TGTGCCAGTTTTTCCTCCGAGCGCTACAATGAGCAGTTCTTC,CASFSSERYNEQFF
TRBJ2-3,-,-,TRBV6-4,TGTGCCAGCAGTGAGTGGGGGTCAGAAGATACGCAGTATTTT,CASSEWGSEDTQYF
TRBJ2-1,-,-,TRBV20-1,TGCAGTGCTTCCCGAGGGGAATGGGAGCAGTTCTTC,CSASRGEWEQFF
TRBJ2-1,-,few,TRBV7-6,TGTGCCAGCGCCCCGGTTGGTAACTCCTACAATGAGCAGTTCTTC,CASAPVGNSYNEQFF
TRBJ2-5,TRBD2,-,TRBV5-5,TGTGCCAGCAGCTTCCCTCTAGCGGGAGTTAGTGAGACCCAGTACTTC,CASSFPLAGVSETQYF
TRBJ2-1,-,few,TRBV3-1,TGTGCCAGCAGCCAATGGGATTCCCGATACAATGAGCAGTTCTTC,CASSQWDSRYNEQFF
TRBJ2-5,-,few,TRBV20-1,TGCAGTGCTAGTCGGCATCGGGAGACCCAGTACTTC,CSASRHRETQYF
TRBJ2-7,TRBD1,-,TRBV10-3,TGTGCCATCAGCAGACACGGGACAGGGTCTCAGACTAGTAGCTACGAGCAGTACTTC,CAISRHGTGSQTSSYEQYF
TRBJ2-6,-,-,TRBV19,TGTGCCAGTTACGACATCTCTGGGGCCAACGTCCTGACTTTC,CASYDISGANVLTF
TRBJ2-5,-,-,TRBV20-1,TGCAGTGCTCCTGGGGACTACCAAGAGACCCAGTACTTC,CSAPGDYQETQYF
TRBJ2-1,TRBD2,many,TRBV6-5,TGTGCCAGCAGTTACCGCCCGACTAGCGCCTCCTACAATGAGCAGTTCTTC,CASSYRPTSASYNEQFF
TRBJ2-7,-,many,TRBV25-1,TGTGCCAGCAGTGAACTCTCCTACGAGCAGTACTTC,CASSELSYEQYF
TRBJ1-2,-,few,TRBV5-4,TGTGCCAGCAGCTTGGCCGCGGACCAACGGGACTATGGCTACACCTTC,CASSLAADQRDYGYTF
TRBJ2-3,-,few,TRBV29-1,TGCAGCGTTGTTGGGACACTGGGGTCCACAGATACGCAGTATTTT,CSVVGTLGSTDTQYF
TRBJ2-7,-,few,TRBV7-9,TGTGCCAGCAGCTTAGTGGTCAGGGGTTACGAGCAGTACTTC,CASSLVVRGYEQYF
TRBJ2-7,-,few,TRBV6-1,TGTGCCAGCAGCCCCCGGCGTTCGAGTAACGAGCAGTACTTC,CASSPRRSSNEQYF
TRBJ1-2,-,-,TRBV7-2,TGTGCCAGCAGCTTAGACGGTCCGAGGGGTGGCTACACCTTC,CASSLDGPRGGYTF
TRBJ2-1,-,few,TRBV7-9,TGTGCCAGCAGCTTAGTGCGGGGAGCCGTGGATGAGCAGTTCTTC,CASSLVRGAVDEQFF
TRBJ2-7,-,-,TRBV7-8,TGTGCCAGCAGCTTAGCCAGGTCCCCCTACGAGCAGTACTTC,CASSLARSPYEQYF
TRBJ2-2,-,few,TRBV5-4,TGTGCCAGCAGCTCTGACTCTATCGGGGAGCTGTTTTTT,CASSSDSIGELFF
TRBJ1-4,TRBD1,many,TRBV7-2,TGTGCCAGCAGCTTTGTCTGGGGGACAGTCAATGAAAAACTGTTTTTT,CASSFVWGTVNEKLFF
TRBJ1-1,-,-,TRBV5-4,TGTGCCAGCAGCTTATCCGCTAGGGGCAACACTGAAGCTTTCTTT,CASSLSARGNTEAFF
TRBJ2-5,-,few,TRBV20-1,TGCAGTGCGACCACCTTGGACTACCTTCGGGACTTC,CSATTLDYLRDF
TRBJ2-4,-,many,TRBV14,TGTGCCAGCAGCCTTAACATTGGGGGGACCAAAAACATTAAGTACTTC,CASSLNIGGTKNIKYF
TRBJ2-5,-,few,TRBV5-1,TGCGCCAGCAGCTCGACAGGAGCCGAGACCCAGTACTTC,CASSSTGAETQYF
TRBJ2-5,-,-,TRBV12-3/TRBV12-4,TGTGCCAGCAGCTCAAGACAGGCTCAAGAGACCCAGTACTTC,CASSSRQAQETQYF
TRBJ2-3,-,many,TRBV5-1,TGCGCCAGCCTCCGGGCCGCCCCCACAGATACGCAGTATTTT,CASLRAAPTDTQYF
TRBJ2-1,-,few,TRBV19,TGTGCCAGTAGTATCAGGCTAGTGGCATACAATGAGCAGTTCTTC,CASSIRLVAYNEQFF
TRBJ2-1,TRBD1,-,TRBV29-1,TGCAGCGCCCGGGACAGCGCGAATGAGCAGTTCTTC,CSARDSANEQFF
TRBJ2-3,-,many,TRBV5-1,TGCGCCAGCAGCTTGGTAACTAGCCGGCGGAGTGGGGATACGCAGTATTTT,CASSLVTSRRSGDTQYF
TRBJ2-3,-,few,TRBV20-1,TGCAGTGCTACGCAGGGGACCACAGATACGCAGTATTTT,CSATQGTTDTQYF
TRBJ2-1,TRBD2,-,TRBV28,TGTGCCACCAGACTAGCGGGAGACAATGAGCAGTTCTTC,CATRLAGDNEQFF